This TCR beta chain was sequenced for a study of human T cells and chemical hapten exposure. Study as a whole: Weekly scalp doses of diphenylcyclopropenone were given to patients during the approximately 25-week study.

This clonotype was observed many times. This CDR3 region has 15 residues. V was trimmed by 5 bases and J by 4 bases, leaving 15 bases between them. The time point was: pre-sensitization, week 0. As to treatment: therapeutic diphenylcyclopropenone sensitization with weekly scalp DPC. Patients had alopecia, were aged 18 to 70, and were not pregnant. The authors' total RNA extraction used unfractionated whole blood. From the RACE reads, TCRdb called clonotypes with MiXCR, one entry per CDR3 protein. Of some 59,000 distinct CDR3 sequences in the sample, approximately 11% were seen once. The chain employs TRBV12-3 or TRBV12-4 and TRBJ1-5; D ambiguous. This TCR was recovered from a woman between 40 and 50 years old with alopecia areata. Some clones in this sample may be carry-over from other donors' samples. The sample consisted of whole blood, taken in connection with sensitization to the hapten diphenylcyclopropenone (DPC). The CDR3 reads CASSRMTGHNQPQHF. The DNA for the CDR3 is TGTGCCAGCAGTCGCATGACCGGGCATAATCAGCCCCAGCATTTT.